Following are 18 T cell receptor beta chains from one sample sequenced in a study of cytomegalovirus exposure and HLA in healthy donors. In the PCR, 60 Vbeta and 13 Jbeta primers were used. The assay was immunoSEQ multiplex PCR, and TCRdb's table has in-frame clones only and misses some. The sample contains approximately 100,000 clones, less than 85% of which appear only once. The sample taken for sequencing was PBMCs. The receptors originated from a man aged 35-49 years in good health and CMV-seropositive.

The CDR3 here is CARRTPDRYEQYF. In DNA form, the CDR3 reads TGTGCCAGAAGGACACCCGACCGATACGAGCAGTACTTC. The V gene is TRBV27, the J gene TRBJ2-7, with D possibly matching TRBD1 (5 bases). CDR1 and CDR2 from the germline V gene are MNHEY and SMNVEV (reference sequence). Trimming shortened V by 9 bases and J by 4 bases, and 16 bases separated the two germline ends. The CDR3 runs to 13 residues.

The V call is TRBV9, the J call TRBJ1-1; a possible D gene is TRBD1 (5 bases). The CDR3 has 14 amino acids. CDR1 is SGDLS and CDR2 is YYNGEE in the germline V gene. The V gene lost 0 bases and the J gene lost 5 bases, with 11 bases spanning the gap. The chain's CDR3 is CASSVGGKGTEAFF. The CDR3 bases are TGTGCCAGCAGCGTAGGGGGAAAGGGGACTGAAGCTTTCTTT.

The chain couples TRBV28 to TRBJ1-5, with D possibly TRBD1 on 5 matching bases. Trimming removed 4 bases from V and 2 bases from J, with 24 bases in between. CDR1 and CDR2 (germline): MDHEN, SYDVKM. This CDR3 has 19 residues. This chain's CDR3 is CASSSPGAGRGGGNQPQHF. CDR3 nucleotides: TGTGCCAGCAGTTCGCCGGGTGCGGGGCGGGGGGGTGGCAATCAGCCCCAGCATTTT. The full variable domain, in which reference TRBV28 and TRBJ1-5 provide the parts outside the CDR3, is DVKVTQSSRYLVKRTGEKVFLECVQDMDHENMFWYRQDPGLGLRLIYFSYDVKMKEKGDIPEGYSVSREKKERFSLILESASTNQTSMYLCASSSPGAGRGGGNQPQHFGDGTRLSIL.

The V call is TRBV19, the J call TRBJ1-1; a possible D gene is TRBD1 (5 bases). The CDR3 extends over 14 amino acids. The V gene's germline CDR1 is LNHDA and CDR2 SQIVND (reference sequence). V was pared by 0 bases and J by 6 bases, with 11 bases between. The CDR3 bases are TGTGCCAGTAGTATAGATCAAGCCAGGGCTGAAGCTTTCTTT. Translated: CASSIDQARAEAFF.

The chain recombines TRBV12-5 with TRBJ2-7; TRBD2 aligns across 8 bases. The germline V gene encodes CDR1 LGHNT and CDR2 FRNRAP. V shed 8 bases and J 4 bases; nucleotides not matched to a gene: 4. The CDR3 consists of 12 residues. CDR3 amino acids: CASQGGGYEQYF. CDR3 DNA sequence: TGTGCTAGTCAGGGCGGGGGGTACGAGCAGTACTTC.

V usage is TRBV2 and J usage is TRBJ2-1; the match to TRBD2 covers 12 bases. There are 15 residues in the CDR3. Germline CDR1 reads SNHLY; CDR2 reads FYNNEI. Losses at the gene ends were 6 bases for V and 7 bases for J; bases not matched to a gene: 7. The CDR3, as DNA: TGTGCCAGCAGCGACCTAGCGGGGGGGCGGAATGAGCAGTTCTTC. Translating it yields CASSDLAGGRNEQFF.

CDR3 in amino acids: CASSQGGVGGDYGYTF. The DNA of the CDR3 is TGTGCCAGCAGCCAAGGAGGGGTCGGAGGGGACTATGGCTACACCTTC. The chain employs TRBV4-2 and TRBJ1-2, with D possibly being TRBD1 (5 bases). Between the trimmed V and J ends, which lost 1 base and 3 bases, there was a span of 15 bases. Per the germline V gene, CDR1 is LGHNA and CDR2 is YNFKEQ. CDR3 length equals 16 residues.

This clone was detected a few times. The chain recombines TRBV27 with TRBJ2-7, with 7 bases lining up with TRBD1. The V and J ends lost 5 bases and 4 bases, in that order; junction bases with no gene match: 11. The V gene's germline CDR1 is MNHEY and CDR2 SMNVEV (reference sequence). The CDR3 contains 15 residues. The chain's CDR3 is CASSPRGPAAYEQYF. The CDR3 DNA reads as TGTGCCAGCAGTCCTAGGGGGCCGGCGGCATACGAGCAGTACTTC.

V usage is TRBV5-1 and J usage is TRBJ2-1; 7 bases align to TRBD2. With 0 bases clipped from V and 0 bases from J, the junction kept 3 bases outside the gene matches. CDR1 is SGHRS, CDR2 YFSETQ, per germline. The CDR3 totals 16 residues. The DNA for the CDR3 is TGCGCCAGCAGCTTGGGTTCGGGGGGCTCCTACAATGAGCAGTTCTTC. Translating gives CASSLGSGGSYNEQFF.

The rearrangement links TRBV28 to TRBJ1-2; possibly TRBD1 for D (6 bases). This CDR3 spans 14 amino acids. V was trimmed by 3 bases and J by 9 bases, leaving 17 bases between them. Germline loops: CDR1 MDHEN, CDR2 SYDVKM. CDR3 loop: CASSLRGGGVSYTF. CDR3 sequence (DNA): TGTGCCAGCAGTTTGCGAGGGGGGGGCGTGAGCTACACCTTC.

The CDR3 protein is CASSLASGRTDTQYF. The CDR3 coding sequence is TGCGCCAGCAGCTTGGCGAGCGGTCGCACAGATACGCAGTATTTT. The chain recombines TRBV5-1 with TRBJ2-3; D is possibly TRBD2 (5 bases). The CDR3 sequence is 15 residues long. The germline V gene encodes CDR1 SGHRS and CDR2 YFSETQ. Between the trimmed V and J ends, which lost 0 bases and 1 base, there was a span of 9 bases.

In its sample, this clone was seen a few times. The rearrangement uses TRBV7-9 and TRBJ1-2; D ambiguous. The CDR3 contains 13 residues. CDR1 is SEHNR and CDR2 is FQNEAQ in the germline V gene (reference sequence). V lost 4 bases and J lost 4, with 10 bases in between. The CDR3: CASSSDTFYGYTF. In DNA form, the CDR3 reads TGTGCCAGCAGCTCAGACACCTTCTATGGCTACACCTTC.

This clone was observed a single time. The gene calls are TRBV5-1 and TRBJ1-1; 7 bases line up with TRBD1. The CDR3 is 14 amino acids. Germline V gene sequence: CDR1 SGHRS, CDR2 YFSETQ. The junction had 5 bases not matched to a gene; V was cut back by 3 bases and J by 3 bases. This CDR3 reads CASSWGQSYTEAFF. The CDR3 DNA reads TGCGCCAGCAGCTGGGGACAGAGCTACACTGAAGCTTTCTTT.

Note on this clone: The identical CDR3 is also encoded by other nucleotide sequences in the sample. The rearrangement joins TRBV19 to TRBJ2-1; D call uncertain. There are 15 residues in the CDR3. Germline CDR1 is LNHDA and CDR2 is SQIVND (reference sequence). V lost 3 bases, J lost 0 bases, and 9 bases lay in between. The CDR3 DNA is TGTGCCAGTAGTATCGGTCCAAGCTCCTACAATGAGCAGTTCTTC. Translation gives CASSIGPSSYNEQFF.

This clone appeared once. The chain combines TRBV4-1 with TRBJ2-7; no definite D call. Germline-derived CDR1 and CDR2 are MGHRA and YSYEKL. CDR3 size: 14 residues. The V end was cut by 0 bases, the J end by 4 bases, with 10 bases between. The CDR3 is CASSQDLGGYEQYF. CDR3 DNA: TGCGCCAGCAGCCAAGATCTCGGCGGTTACGAGCAGTACTTC.

There are a few counts of this clone. The chain combines TRBV5-5 with TRBJ2-2; D is perhaps TRBD1 (5 bases). The ends were cut back, 3 bases at V and 6 bases at J, with 9 bases in the middle. The CDR3 sequence is 13 residues long. The germline V gene has CDR1 SGHKS and CDR2 YYEKEE (reference sequence). The CDR3 loop reads CASSSPGSGELFF. CDR3 DNA: TGTGCCAGCAGCTCCCCAGGGTCCGGGGAGCTGTTTTTT.

This chain uses TRBV18 with TRBJ1-3; D perhaps matches TRBD1 (6 bases). V was clipped by 2 bases and J by 0 bases, with 14 bases between them. This CDR3 contains 17 residues. Germline V gene data show CDR1 as KGHSH and CDR2 as LQKENI. Here the CDR3 reads CASSPGPGVGSGNTIYF. The CDR3 DNA reads TGTGCCAGCTCACCAGGTCCAGGGGTTGGCTCTGGAAACACCATATATTTT.

The chain recombines TRBV14 with TRBJ1-2; 10 nucleotides align to TRBD1. V lost 0 bases and J lost 0; bases outside the gene matches: 13. This CDR3 is 20 amino acids long. Germline loops: CDR1 SGHDN, CDR2 FVKESK. The CDR3: CASSQDRMTGGKRANYGYTF. CDR3 DNA sequence: TGTGCCAGCAGCCAAGACCGAATGACAGGGGGCAAAAGGGCTAACTATGGCTACACCTTC.